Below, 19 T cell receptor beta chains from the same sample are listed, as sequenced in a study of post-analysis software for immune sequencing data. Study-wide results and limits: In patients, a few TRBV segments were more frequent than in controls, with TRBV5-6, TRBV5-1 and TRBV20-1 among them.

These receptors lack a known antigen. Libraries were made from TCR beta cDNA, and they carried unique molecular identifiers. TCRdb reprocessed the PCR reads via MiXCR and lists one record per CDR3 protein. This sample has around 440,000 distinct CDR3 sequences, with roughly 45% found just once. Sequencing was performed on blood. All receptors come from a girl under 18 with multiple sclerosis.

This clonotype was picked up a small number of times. The CDR3, as DNA: TGTGCCAGCAGCCCATCCGGGACTAGCGGATACGAGCAGTACTTC. As protein: CASSPSGTSGYEQYF. The genes are TRBV7-2 and TRBJ2-7, with 11 bases aligning to TRBD2. The junction had 7 bases not matched to a gene; V was cut back by 5 bases and J by 4 bases. CDR1 and CDR2 from the germline V gene are SGHTA and FQGNSA. The CDR3 runs 15 residues.

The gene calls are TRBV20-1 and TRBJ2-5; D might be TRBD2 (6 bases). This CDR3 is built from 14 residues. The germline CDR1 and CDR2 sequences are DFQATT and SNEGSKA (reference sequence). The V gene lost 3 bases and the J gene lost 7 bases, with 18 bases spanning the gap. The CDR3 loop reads CSASAPGKGGTQYF. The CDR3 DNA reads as TGCAGTGCTAGCGCCCCAGGGAAGGGAGGGACCCAGTACTTC.

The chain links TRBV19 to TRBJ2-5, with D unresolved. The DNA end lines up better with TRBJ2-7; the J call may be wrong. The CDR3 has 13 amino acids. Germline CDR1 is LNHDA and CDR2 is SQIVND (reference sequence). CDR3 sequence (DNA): TGTGCCAGTAGTATCATTTCGTCCAGCGAGCAGTACTTC. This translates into CASSIISSSEQYF.

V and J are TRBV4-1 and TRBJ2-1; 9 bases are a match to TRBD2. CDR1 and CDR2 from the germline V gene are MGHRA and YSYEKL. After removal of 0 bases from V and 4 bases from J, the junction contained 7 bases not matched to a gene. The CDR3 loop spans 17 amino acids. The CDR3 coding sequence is TGCGCCAGCAGCCAAGAGGGTGAGGCGGGAGGGTACAATGAGCAGTTCTTC. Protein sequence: CASSQEGEAGGYNEQFF.

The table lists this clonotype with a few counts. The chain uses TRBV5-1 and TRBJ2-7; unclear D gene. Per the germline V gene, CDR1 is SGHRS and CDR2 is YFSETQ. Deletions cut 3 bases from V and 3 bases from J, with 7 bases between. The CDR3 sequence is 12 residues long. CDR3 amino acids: CASSSDFYEQYF. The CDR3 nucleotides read TGCGCCAGCAGCTCCGACTTCTACGAGCAGTACTTC. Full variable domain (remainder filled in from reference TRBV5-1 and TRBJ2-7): KAGVTQTPRYLIKTRGQQVTLSCSPISGHRSVSWYQQTPGQGLQFLFEYFSETQRNKGNFPGRFSGRQFSNSRSEMNVSTLELGDSALYLCASSSDFYEQYFGPGTRLTVT.

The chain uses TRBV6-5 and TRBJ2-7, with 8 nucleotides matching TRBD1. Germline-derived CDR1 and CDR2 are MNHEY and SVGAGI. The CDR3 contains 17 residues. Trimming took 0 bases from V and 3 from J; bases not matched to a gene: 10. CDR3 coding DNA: TGTGCCAGCAGTTACTCAACCAGGACAGGGAGTTACTACGAGCAGTACTTC. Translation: CASSYSTRTGSYYEQYF.

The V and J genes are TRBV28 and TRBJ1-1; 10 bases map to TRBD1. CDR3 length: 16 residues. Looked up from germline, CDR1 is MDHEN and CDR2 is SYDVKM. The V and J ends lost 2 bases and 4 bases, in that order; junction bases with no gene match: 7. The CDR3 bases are TGTGCCAGCAGTTTAGGGACAGGGGAAATCGGCACTGAAGCTTTCTTT. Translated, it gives CASSLGTGEIGTEAFF. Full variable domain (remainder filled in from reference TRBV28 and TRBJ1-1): DVKVTQSSRYLVKRTGEKVFLECVQDMDHENMFWYRQDPGLGLRLIYFSYDVKMKEKGDIPEGYSVSREKKERFSLILESASTNQTSMYLCASSLGTGEIGTEAFFGQGTRLTVV.

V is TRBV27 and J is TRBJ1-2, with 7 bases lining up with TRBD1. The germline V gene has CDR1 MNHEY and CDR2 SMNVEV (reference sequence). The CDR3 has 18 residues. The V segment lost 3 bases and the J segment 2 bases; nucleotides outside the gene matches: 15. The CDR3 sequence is CASSFLPYPGQLNYGYTF. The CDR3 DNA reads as TGTGCCAGCAGTTTCCTCCCCTATCCGGGACAGCTAAACTATGGCTACACCTTC.

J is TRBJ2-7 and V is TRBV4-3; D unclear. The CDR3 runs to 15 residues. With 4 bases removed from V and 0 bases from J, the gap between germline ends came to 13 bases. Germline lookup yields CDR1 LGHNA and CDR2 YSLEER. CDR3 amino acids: CASSRIPYLSYEQYF. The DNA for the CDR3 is TGCGCCAGCAGCCGCATCCCCTATCTCTCCTACGAGCAGTACTTC.

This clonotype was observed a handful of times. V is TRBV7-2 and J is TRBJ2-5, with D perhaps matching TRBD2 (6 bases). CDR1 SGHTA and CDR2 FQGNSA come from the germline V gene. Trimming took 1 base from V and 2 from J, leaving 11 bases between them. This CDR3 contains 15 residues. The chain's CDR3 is CASSLGAGSQETQYF. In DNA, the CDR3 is TGTGCCAGCAGCTTAGGGGCGGGATCTCAAGAGACCCAGTACTTC.

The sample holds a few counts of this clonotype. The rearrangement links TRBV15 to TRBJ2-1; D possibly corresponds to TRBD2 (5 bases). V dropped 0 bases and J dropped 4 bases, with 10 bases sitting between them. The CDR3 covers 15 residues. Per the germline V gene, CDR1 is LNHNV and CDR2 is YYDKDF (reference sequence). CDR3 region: CATSREFLAYNEQFF. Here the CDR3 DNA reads TGTGCCACCAGCAGAGAGTTCCTAGCTTACAATGAGCAGTTCTTC.

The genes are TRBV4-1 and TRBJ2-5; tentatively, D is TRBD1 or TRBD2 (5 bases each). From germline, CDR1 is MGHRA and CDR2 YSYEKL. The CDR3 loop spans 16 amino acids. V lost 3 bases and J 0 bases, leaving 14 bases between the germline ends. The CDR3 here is CASSQDRDRNQETQYF. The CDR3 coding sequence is TGCGCCAGCAGCCAGGACCGGGACCGAAACCAAGAGACCCAGTACTTC.

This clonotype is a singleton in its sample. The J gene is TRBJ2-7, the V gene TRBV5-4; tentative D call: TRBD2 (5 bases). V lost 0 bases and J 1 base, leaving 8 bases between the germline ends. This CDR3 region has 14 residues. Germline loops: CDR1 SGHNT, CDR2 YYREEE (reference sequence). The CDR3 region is CASSLGRTSYEQYF. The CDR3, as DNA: TGTGCCAGCAGCTTGGGACGGACTTCCTACGAGCAGTACTTC.

CDR3 in amino acids: CSASSSWTSGSTDTQYF. The DNA of the CDR3 is TGCAGTGCTAGTTCGTCATGGACTAGCGGGAGCACAGATACGCAGTATTTT. This chain joins TRBV20-1 and TRBJ2-3; 11 bases fit TRBD2. The CDR3 runs to 17 residues. Looked up from germline, CDR1 is DFQATT and CDR2 is SNEGSKA (reference sequence). V shed 3 bases and J 0 bases; nucleotides not matched to a gene: 8.

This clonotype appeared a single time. CDR3 region: CASSEVAGAYEQYF. CDR3 in DNA: TGCGCCAGCAGTGAGGTAGCGGGAGCTTACGAGCAGTACTTC. The V gene is TRBV10-1, the J gene TRBJ2-7; 9 bases line up with TRBD2. The CDR3 is 14 amino acids. CDR1 WNHNN and CDR2 SYGVQD come from the germline V gene (reference sequence). V lost 2 bases and J lost 4; bases outside the gene matches: 3.

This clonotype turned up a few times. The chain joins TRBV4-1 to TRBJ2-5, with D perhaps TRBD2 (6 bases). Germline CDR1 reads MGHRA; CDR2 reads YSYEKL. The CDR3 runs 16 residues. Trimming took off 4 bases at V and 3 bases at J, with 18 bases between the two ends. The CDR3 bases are TGCGCCAGCAGCCGGAAGGTAGTACTAGCAGAAGAGACCCAGTACTTC. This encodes CASSRKVVLAEETQYF.

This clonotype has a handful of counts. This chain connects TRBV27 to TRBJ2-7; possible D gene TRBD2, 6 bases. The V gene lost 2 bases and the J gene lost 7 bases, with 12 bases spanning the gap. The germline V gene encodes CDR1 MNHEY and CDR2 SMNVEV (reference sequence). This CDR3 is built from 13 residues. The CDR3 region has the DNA TGTGCCAGCAGTTTAGCGGGACCCCTGGAGCAGTACTTC. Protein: CASSLAGPLEQYF.

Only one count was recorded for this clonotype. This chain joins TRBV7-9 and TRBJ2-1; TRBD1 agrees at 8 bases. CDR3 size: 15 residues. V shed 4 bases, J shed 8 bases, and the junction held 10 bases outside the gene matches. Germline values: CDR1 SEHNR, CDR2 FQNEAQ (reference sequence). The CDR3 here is CASSSRQGRGDEQFF. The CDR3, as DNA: TGTGCCAGCAGCTCCCGACAGGGGCGCGGAGATGAGCAGTTCTTC.

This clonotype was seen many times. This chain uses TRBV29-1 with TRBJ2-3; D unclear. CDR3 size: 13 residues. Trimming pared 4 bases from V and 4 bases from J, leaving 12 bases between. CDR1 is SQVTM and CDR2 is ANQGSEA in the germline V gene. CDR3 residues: CSVVTLHADTQYF. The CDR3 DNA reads TGCAGCGTTGTAACACTACACGCAGATACGCAGTATTTT.